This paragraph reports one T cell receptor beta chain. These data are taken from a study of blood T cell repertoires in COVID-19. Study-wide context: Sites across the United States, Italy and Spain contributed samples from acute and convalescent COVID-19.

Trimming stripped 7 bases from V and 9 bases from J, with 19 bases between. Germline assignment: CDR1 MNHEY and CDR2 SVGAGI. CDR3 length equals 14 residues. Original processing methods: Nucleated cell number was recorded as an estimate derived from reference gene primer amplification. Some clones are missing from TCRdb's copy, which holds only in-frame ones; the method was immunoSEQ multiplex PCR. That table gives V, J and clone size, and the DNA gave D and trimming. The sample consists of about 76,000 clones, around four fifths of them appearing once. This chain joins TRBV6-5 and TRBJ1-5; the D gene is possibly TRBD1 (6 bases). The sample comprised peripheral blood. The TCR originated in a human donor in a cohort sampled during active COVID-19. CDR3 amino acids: CASTLDGGRGPQHF. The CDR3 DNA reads TGTGCCAGCACCCTCGACGGGGGGCGGGGGCCCCAGCATTTT.